A single sample is the source of the 2 T cell receptor beta chains below, sequenced in a study of blood T cells in healthy people across ages. Next came a second PCR, run for roughly 7 to 12 cycles, which used a sample-barcoded 5' primer along with a J-beta primer mix. One entry per CDR3 protein results from TCRdb running MiXCR on the 5' RACE reads. Of hundreds of thousands of distinct CDR3 sequences in the sample, roughly 31% were seen once. Material: blood. The receptors were gathered from a woman over 75 in good health.

This clonotype was observed many times. The chain uses TRBV7-8 and TRBJ2-7, with D possibly matching TRBD2 (6 bases). Germline CDR1 is SGHVS and CDR2 is FQNEAQ. The germline V and J ends were trimmed by 5 bases and 3 bases, with 14 bases remaining between them. The CDR3 is 14 amino acids. The CDR3 is CASSARDGYYEQYF. The DNA for the CDR3 is TGTGCCAGCAGCGCGCGGGACGGTTACTACGAGCAGTACTTC.

This clonotype appeared many times. This may come from a read error, since a much larger clone is one base off. This chain uses TRBV5-6 with TRBJ2-5, with D perhaps assigned TRBD1 or TRBD2 (6 bases each). The V end lost 3 bases, the J end lost 7 bases, and 13 bases lay between the germline ends. This CDR3 has 13 residues. Germline CDR1 SGHDT, CDR2 YYEEEE. The CDR3 bases are TGTGCCAGCAGCTCCGACTGGGGGGCGACCCAGTACTTC. The encoded protein is CASSSDWGATQYF.